This section outlines one TCR beta chain sequence together with its context. As yet, its antigen is unknown. The record originates from a study of CD8 T cell repertoires and HIV-1 epitope variants. At the level of the study: Each of Twenty-five Gag and Nef epitope peptides stimulated a separate culture. General study results and limits: Nine TCR beta clonotypes were antigen-specific, six apparently recognizing autologous or escape variants. Beta chains alone show antigen proliferation, not cytokine profile or function.

Produced via immunoSEQ multiplex PCR; TCRdb's table is partial and in-frame only. The sample holds 5,500 or so clones; 66% are singletons and the top ten take 43%. The CDR3 totals 12 residues. Trimming took 7 bases from V and 4 from J, leaving 13 bases between them. The germline V gene has CDR1 SQVTM and CDR2 ANQGSEA. The receptor was isolated from a male donor with HIV. The sample consisted of cultured CD8+ T cells derived from PBMCs. The J gene is TRBJ1-1, the V gene TRBV29-1; D may be TRBD1 (5 bases). The CDR3 nucleotides read TGCAGCGCCTGGGGTGGGGGCACTGAAGCTTTCTTT. This sequence encodes CSAWGGGTEAFF.